This T cell receptor beta chain was sequenced in a study of blood T cell repertoires in COVID-19. Per the study methods: Amplified reference gene primers provided the basis for estimating nucleated cell counts. TCRdb's copy holds only in-frame clones and misses some; the assay was immunoSEQ multiplex PCR. For V, J and clone size, that table is used; D and trimming come from the DNA. The repertoire holds 250,000 to 300,000 clones, with about 85% as singletons. The CDR3 covers 14 residues. CDR1 is SGHTA, CDR2 FQGNSA, per germline. Trimming took 4 bases from V and 5 from J; bases not matched to a gene: 6.

The V and J genes are TRBV7-2 and TRBJ2-5, with 8 bases fitting TRBD2. Sequenced sample: peripheral blood. This clonotype was sampled from a woman aged 50 to 60 who had recovered from COVID-19. The DNA of the CDR3 is TGTGCCAGCAGCTACCGCGGGAGGTGGGAGACCCAGTACTTC. Its translation is CASSYRGRWETQYF.